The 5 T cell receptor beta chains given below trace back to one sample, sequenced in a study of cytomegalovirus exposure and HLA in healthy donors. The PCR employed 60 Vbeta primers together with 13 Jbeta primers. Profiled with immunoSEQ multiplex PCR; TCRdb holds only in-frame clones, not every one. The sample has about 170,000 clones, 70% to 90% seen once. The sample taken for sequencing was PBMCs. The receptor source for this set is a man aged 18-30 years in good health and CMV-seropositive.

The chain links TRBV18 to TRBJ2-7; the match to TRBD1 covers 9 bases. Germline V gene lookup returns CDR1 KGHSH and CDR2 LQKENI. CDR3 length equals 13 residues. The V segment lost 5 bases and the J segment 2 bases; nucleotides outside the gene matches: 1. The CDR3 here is CASSGTGTYEQYF. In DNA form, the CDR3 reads TGTGCCAGCTCAGGGACAGGGACCTACGAGCAGTACTTC. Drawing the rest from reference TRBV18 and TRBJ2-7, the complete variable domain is NAGVMQNPRHLVRRRGQEARLRCSPMKGHSHVYWYRQLPEEGLKFMVYLQKENIIDESGMPKERFSAEFPKEGPSILRIQQVVRGDSAAYFCASSGTGTYEQYFGPGTRLTVT.

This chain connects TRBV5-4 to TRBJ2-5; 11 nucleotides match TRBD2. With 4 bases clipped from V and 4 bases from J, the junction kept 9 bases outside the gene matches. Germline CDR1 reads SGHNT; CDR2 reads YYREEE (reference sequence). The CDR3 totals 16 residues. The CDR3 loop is CASSPASSGGLETQYF. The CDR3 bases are TGTGCCAGCAGCCCTGCGTCTAGCGGGGGGTTAGAGACCCAGTACTTC. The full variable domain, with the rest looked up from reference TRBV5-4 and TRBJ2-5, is ETGVTQSPTHLIKTRGQQVTLRCSSQSGHNTVSWYQQALGQGPQFIFQYYREEENGRGNFPPRFSGLQFPNYSSELNVNALELDDSALYLCASSPASSGGLETQYFGPGTRLLVL.

The CDR3 sequence: CASSPLVNTGELFF. CDR3 DNA sequence: TGTGCCAGCAGCCCCCTAGTGAACACCGGGGAGCTGTTTTTT. The rearrangement links TRBV7-3 to TRBJ2-2; D gene uncertain. The germline V gene has CDR1 SGHTA and CDR2 FQGTGA. There are 14 residues in the CDR3. V gave up 5 bases and J gave up 1 base, with 8 bases separating them.

CDR3 coding DNA: TGTGCCAGCTCACCAAAGGGACTTCCGAACACTGAAGCTTTCTTT. Protein: CASSPKGLPNTEAFF. V gene TRBV18 combines with J gene TRBJ1-1, with a possible D match to TRBD1 (5 bases). Germline lookup yields CDR1 KGHSH and CDR2 LQKENI. Trimming pared 2 bases from V and 1 base from J, leaving 11 bases between. The CDR3 contains 15 residues.

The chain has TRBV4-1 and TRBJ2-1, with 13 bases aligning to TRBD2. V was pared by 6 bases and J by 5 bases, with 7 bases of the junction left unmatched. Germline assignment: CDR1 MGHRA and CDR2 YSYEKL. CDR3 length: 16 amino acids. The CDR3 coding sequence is TGCGCCAGCAGTCGACTAGCGGGGGGAAGTAACAATGAGCAGTTCTTC. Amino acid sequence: CASSRLAGGSNNEQFF.